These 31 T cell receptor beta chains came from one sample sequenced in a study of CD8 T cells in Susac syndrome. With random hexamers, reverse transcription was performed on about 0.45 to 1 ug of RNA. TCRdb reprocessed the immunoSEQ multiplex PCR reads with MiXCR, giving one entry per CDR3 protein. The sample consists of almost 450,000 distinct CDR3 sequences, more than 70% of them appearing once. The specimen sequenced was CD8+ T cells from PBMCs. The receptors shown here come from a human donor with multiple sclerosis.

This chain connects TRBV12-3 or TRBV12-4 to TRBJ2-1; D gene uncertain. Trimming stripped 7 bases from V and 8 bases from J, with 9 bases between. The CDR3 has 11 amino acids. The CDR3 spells CASNLGYEQFF. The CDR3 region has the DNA TGTGCCAGCAACTTAGGGTATGAGCAGTTCTTC.

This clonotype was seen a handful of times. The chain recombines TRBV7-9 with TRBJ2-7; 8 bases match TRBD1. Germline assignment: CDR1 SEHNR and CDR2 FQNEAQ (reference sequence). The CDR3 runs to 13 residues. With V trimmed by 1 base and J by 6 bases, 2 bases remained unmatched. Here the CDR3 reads CASSLGTGSEQYF. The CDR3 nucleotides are TGTGCCAGCAGCTTAGGGACAGGGAGCGAGCAGTACTTC.

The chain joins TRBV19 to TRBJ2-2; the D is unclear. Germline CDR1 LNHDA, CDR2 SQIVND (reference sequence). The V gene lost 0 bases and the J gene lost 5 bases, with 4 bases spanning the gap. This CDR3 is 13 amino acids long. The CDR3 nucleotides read TGTGCCAGTAGTATAGAGGGAACCGGGGAGCTGTTTTTT. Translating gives CASSIEGTGELFF.

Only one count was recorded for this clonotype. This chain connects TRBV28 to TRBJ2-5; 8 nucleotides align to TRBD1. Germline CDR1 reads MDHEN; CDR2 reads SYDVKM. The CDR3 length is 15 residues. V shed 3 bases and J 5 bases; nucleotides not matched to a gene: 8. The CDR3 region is CASSFPAGGRETQYF. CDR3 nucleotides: TGTGCCAGCAGTTTCCCCGCAGGGGGCAGGGAGACCCAGTACTTC. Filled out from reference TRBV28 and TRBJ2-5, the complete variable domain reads DVKVTQSSRYLVKRTGEKVFLECVQDMDHENMFWYRQDPGLGLRLIYFSYDVKMKEKGDIPEGYSVSREKKERFSLILESASTNQTSMYLCASSFPAGGRETQYFGPGTRLLVL.

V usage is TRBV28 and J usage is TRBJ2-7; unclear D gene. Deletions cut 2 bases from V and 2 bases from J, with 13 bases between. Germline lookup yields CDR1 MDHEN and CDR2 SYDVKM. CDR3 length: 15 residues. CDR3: CASSLRWIGAYEQYF. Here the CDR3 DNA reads TGTGCCAGCAGTTTAAGGTGGATTGGCGCCTACGAGCAGTACTTC.

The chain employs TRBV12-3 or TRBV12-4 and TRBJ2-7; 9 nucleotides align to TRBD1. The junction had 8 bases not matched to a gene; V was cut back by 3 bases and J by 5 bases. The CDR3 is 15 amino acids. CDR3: CASSFSGQGIHEQYF. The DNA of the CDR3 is TGTGCCAGCAGTTTCAGCGGACAGGGGATCCACGAGCAGTACTTC.

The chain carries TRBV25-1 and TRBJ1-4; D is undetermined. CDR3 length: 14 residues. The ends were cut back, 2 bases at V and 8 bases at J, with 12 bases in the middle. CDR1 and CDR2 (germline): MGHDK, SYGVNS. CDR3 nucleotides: TGTGCCAGCAGTGAAGGGTGGAGAGGGGAAAAACTGTTTTTT. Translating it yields CASSEGWRGEKLFF.

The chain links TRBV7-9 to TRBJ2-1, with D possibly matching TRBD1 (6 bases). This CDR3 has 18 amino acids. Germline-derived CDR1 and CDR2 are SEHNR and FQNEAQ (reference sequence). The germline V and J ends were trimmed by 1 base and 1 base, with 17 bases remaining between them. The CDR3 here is CASSLVVRGSLSYNEQFF. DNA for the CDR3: TGTGCCAGCAGCTTAGTTGTCAGGGGAAGCCTTTCCTACAATGAGCAGTTCTTC.

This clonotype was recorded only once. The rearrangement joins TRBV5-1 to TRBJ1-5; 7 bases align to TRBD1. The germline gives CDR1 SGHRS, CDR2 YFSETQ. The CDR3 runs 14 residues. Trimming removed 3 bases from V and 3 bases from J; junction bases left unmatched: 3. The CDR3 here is CASSWTGLNQPQHF. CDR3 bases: TGCGCCAGCAGCTGGACAGGCCTCAATCAGCCCCAGCATTTT.

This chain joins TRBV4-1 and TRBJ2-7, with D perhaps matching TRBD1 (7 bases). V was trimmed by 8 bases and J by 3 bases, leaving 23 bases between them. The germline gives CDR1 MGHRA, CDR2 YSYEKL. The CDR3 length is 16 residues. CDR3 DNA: TGCGCCAGCGGACCCGGACTATCAGGGGGTGGCTACGAGCAGTACTTC. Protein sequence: CASGPGLSGGGYEQYF.

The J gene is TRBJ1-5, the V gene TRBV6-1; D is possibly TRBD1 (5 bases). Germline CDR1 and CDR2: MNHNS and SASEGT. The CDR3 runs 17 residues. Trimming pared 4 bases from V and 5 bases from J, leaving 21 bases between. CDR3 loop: CASSASGIERDDQPQHF. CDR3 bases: TGTGCCAGCAGTGCCTCGGGCATTGAGCGGGACGATCAGCCCCAGCATTTT.

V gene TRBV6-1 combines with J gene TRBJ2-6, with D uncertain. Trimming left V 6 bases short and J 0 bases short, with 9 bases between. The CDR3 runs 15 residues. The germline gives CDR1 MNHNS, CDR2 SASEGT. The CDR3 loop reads CASSINPSGANVLTF. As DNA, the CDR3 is TGTGCCAGCAGCATTAATCCCTCTGGGGCCAACGTCCTGACTTTC.

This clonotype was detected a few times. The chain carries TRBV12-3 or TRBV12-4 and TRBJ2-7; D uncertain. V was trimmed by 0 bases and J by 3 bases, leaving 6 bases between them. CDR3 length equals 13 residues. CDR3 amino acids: CASSLALGYEQYF. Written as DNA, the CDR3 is TGTGCCAGCAGTTTAGCGCTTGGCTACGAGCAGTACTTC.

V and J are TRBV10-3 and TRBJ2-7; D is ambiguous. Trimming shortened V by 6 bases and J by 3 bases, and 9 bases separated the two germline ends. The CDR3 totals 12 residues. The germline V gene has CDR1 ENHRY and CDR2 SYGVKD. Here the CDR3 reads CAIRGSNYEQYF. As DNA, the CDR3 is TGTGCCATCAGAGGATCTAACTACGAGCAGTACTTC.

The DNA of the CDR3 is TGTGCCAGCAGTGAAGTGAACGCAGTGGGTGAAAAACTGTTTTTT. It is translated as CASSEVNAVGEKLFF. The chain carries TRBV2 and TRBJ1-4; D gene unclear. Trimming cost V 1 base and J 7 bases, with 13 bases left between them. The CDR3 has 15 residues. Germline CDR1 SNHLY, CDR2 FYNNEI. Drawing the rest from reference TRBV2 and TRBJ1-4, the complete variable domain is EPEVTQTPSHQVTQMGQEVILRCVPISNHLYFYWYRQILGQKVEFLVSFYNNEISEKSEIFDDQFSVERPDGSNFTLKIRSTKLEDSAMYFCASSEVNAVGEKLFFGSGTQLSVL.

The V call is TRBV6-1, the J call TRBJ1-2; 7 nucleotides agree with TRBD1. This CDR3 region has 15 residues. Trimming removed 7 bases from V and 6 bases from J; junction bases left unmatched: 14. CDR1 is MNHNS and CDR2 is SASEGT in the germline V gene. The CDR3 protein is CASIPNLGTAHGYTF. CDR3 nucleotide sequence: TGTGCCAGCATCCCCAACCTCGGGACAGCGCATGGCTACACCTTC.

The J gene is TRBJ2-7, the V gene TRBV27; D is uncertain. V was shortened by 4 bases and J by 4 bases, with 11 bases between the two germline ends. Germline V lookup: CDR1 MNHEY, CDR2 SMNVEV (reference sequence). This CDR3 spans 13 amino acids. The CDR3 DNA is TGTGCCAGCAGTTCGAACCCTTGGTACGAGCAGTACTTC. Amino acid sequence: CASSSNPWYEQYF.

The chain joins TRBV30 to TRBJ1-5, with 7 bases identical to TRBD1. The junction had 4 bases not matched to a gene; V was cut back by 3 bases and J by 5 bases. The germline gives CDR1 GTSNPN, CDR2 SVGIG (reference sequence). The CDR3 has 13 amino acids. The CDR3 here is CAWSAGGHQPQHF. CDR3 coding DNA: TGTGCCTGGAGCGCAGGGGGACATCAGCCCCAGCATTTT. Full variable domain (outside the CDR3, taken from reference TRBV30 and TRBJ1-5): SQTIHQWPATLVQPVGSPLSLECTVEGTSNPNLYWYRQAAGRGLQLLFYSVGIGQISSEVPQNLSASRPQDRQFILSSKKLLLSDSGFYLCAWSAGGHQPQHFGDGTRLSIL.

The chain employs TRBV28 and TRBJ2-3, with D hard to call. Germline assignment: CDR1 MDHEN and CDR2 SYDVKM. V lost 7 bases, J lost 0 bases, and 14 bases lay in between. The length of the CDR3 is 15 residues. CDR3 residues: CASTWSLGSTDTQYF. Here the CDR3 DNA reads TGTGCCAGCACTTGGAGCCTGGGTAGCACAGATACGCAGTATTTT.

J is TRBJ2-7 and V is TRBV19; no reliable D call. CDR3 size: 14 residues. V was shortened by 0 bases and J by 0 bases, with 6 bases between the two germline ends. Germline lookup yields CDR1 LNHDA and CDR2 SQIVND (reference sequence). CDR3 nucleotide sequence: TGTGCCAGTAGTATAGAATGGAGCTCCTACGAGCAGTACTTC. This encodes CASSIEWSSYEQYF.

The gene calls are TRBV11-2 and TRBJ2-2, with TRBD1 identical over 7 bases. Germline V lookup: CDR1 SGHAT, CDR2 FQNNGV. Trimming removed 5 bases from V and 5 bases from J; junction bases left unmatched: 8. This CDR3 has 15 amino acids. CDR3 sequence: CASSPRDSTTGELFF. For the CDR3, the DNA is TGTGCCAGCAGCCCCCGGGACAGCACGACCGGGGAGCTGTTTTTT.

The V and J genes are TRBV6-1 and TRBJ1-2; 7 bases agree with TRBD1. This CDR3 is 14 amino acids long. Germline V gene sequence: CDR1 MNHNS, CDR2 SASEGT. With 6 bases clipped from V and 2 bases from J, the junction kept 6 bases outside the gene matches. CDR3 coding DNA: TGTGCCAGCAGGACCGACAGGGAAAACTATGGCTACACCTTC. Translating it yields CASRTDRENYGYTF.

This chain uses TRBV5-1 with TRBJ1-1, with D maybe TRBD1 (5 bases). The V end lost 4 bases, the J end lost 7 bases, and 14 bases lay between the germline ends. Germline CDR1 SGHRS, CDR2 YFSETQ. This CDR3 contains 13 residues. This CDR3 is CASSPWGDSEAFF. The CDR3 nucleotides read TGCGCCAGCAGCCCGTGGGGAGACAGTGAAGCTTTCTTT.

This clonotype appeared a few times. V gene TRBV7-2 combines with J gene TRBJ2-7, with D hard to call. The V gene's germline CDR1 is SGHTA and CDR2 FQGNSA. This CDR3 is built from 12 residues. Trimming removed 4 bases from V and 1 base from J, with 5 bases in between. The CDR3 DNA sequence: TGTGCCAGCAGCTCCATTTCCTACGAGCAGTACTTC. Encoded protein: CASSSISYEQYF.

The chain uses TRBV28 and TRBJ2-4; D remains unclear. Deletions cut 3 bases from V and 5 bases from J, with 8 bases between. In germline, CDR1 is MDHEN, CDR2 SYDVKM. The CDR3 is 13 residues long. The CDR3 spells CASSFPQENIQYF. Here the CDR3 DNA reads TGTGCCAGCAGTTTCCCTCAGGAAAACATTCAGTACTTC.

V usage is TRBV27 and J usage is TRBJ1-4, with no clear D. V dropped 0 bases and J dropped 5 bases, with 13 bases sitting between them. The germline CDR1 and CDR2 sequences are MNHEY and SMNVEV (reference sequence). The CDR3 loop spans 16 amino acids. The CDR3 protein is CASSLSYSRRNEKLFF. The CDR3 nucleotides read TGTGCCAGCAGTTTATCATATTCCCGGAGGAATGAAAAACTGTTTTTT.

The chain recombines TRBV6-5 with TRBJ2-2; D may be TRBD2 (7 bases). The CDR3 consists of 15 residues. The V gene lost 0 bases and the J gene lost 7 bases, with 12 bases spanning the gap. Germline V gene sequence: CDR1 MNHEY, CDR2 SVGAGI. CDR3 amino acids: CASSYSAGAFGELFF. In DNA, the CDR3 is TGTGCCAGCAGTTACTCGGCGGGGGCCTTCGGGGAGCTGTTTTTT.

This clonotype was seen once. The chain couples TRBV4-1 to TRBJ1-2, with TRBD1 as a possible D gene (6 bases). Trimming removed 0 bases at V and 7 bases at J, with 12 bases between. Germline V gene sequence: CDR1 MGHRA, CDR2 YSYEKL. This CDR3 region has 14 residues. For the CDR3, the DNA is TGCGCCAGCAGCCAAGAAAAGGGGGTTGGTGGCTACACCTTC. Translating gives CASSQEKGVGGYTF.

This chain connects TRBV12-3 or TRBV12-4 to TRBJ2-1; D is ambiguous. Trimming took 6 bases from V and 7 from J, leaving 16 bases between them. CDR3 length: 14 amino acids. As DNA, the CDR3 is TGTGCCAGCAGCCTGGGTTCGAGCTGGAATGAGCAGTTCTTC. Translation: CASSLGSSWNEQFF.

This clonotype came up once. CDR3 sequence reads: CASSLDPAGLVSETQYF. The CDR3 DNA reads as TGTGCCAGCAGCTTAGATCCGGCGGGGCTAGTGTCAGAGACCCAGTACTTC. J is TRBJ2-5 and V is TRBV11-2; D perhaps matches TRBD2 (6 bases). This CDR3 is built from 17 residues. Germline V gives CDR1 SGHAT, CDR2 FQNNGV. The germline V and J ends were trimmed by 0 bases and 4 bases, with 18 bases remaining between them.

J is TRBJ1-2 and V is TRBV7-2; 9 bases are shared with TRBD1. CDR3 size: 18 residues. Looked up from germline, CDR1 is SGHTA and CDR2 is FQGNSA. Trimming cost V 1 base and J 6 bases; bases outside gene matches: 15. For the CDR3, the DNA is TGTGCCAGCAGCTTAGTGGGCGGACAGGGGTGGTTACGGGATGGCTACACCTTC. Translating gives CASSLVGGQGWLRDGYTF.